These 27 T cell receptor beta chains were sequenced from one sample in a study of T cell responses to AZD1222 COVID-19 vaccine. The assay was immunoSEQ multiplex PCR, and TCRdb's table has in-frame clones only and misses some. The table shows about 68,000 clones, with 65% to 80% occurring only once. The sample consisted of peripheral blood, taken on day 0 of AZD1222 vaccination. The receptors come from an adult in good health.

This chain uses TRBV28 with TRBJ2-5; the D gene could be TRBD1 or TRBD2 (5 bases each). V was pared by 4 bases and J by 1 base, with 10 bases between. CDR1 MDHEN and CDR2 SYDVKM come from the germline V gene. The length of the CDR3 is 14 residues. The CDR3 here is CASSSYGAQETQYF. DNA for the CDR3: TGTGCCAGCAGTTCCTACGGGGCCCAAGAGACCCAGTACTTC.

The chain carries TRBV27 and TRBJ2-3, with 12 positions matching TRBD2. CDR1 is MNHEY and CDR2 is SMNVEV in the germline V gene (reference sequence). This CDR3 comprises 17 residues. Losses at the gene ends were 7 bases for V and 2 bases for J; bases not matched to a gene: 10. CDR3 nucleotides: TGTGCCAGCAAACGTAGACTAGCGGGGGATACCACAGATACGCAGTATTTT. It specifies CASKRRLAGDTTDTQYF.

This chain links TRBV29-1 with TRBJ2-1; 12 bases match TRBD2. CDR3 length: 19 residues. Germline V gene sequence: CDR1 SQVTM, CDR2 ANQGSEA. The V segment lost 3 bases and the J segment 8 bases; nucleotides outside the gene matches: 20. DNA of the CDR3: TGCAGCGTTGATCGGCAGGGGAAGCTTGTAGGACTAGCGGGGTATGAGCAGTTCTTC. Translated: CSVDRQGKLVGLAGYEQFF.

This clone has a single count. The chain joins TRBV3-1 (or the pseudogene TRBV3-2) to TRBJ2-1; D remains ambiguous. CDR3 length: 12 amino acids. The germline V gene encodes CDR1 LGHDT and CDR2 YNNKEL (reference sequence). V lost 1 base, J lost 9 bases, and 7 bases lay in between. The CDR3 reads CASSQVVGEQFF. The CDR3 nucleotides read TGTGCCAGCAGCCAAGTAGTGGGTGAGCAGTTCTTC.

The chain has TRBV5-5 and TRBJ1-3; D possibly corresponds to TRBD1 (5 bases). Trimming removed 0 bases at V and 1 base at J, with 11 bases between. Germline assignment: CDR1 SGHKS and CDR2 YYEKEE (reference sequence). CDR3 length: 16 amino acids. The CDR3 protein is CASSLAAGLSGNTIYF. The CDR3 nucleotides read TGTGCCAGCAGCTTGGCTGCAGGGTTATCTGGAAACACCATATATTTT.

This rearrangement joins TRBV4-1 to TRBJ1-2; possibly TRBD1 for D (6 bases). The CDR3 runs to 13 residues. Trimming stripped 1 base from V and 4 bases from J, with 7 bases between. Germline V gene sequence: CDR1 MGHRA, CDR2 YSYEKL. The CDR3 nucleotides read TGCGCCAGCAGCCAAGGGACAGCCTATGGCTACACCTTC. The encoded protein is CASSQGTAYGYTF.

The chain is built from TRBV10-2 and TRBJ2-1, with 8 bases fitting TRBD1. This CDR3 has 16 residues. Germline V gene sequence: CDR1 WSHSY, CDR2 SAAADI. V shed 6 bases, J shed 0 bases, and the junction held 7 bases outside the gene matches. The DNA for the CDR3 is TGCGCCAGCAGAGAGGGACAGGCCAGCTCCTACAATGAGCAGTTCTTC. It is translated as CASREGQASSYNEQFF.

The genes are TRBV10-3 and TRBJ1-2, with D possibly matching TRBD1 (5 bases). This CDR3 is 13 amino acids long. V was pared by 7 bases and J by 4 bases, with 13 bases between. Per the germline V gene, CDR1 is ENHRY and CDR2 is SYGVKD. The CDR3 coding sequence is TGTGCCATCAATTCCGACAGCATCTATGGCTACACCTTC. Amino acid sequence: CAINSDSIYGYTF.

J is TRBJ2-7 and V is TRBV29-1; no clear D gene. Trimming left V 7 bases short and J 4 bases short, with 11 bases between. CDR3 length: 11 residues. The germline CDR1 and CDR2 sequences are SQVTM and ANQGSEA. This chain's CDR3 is CSAQVRYEQYF. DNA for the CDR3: TGCAGCGCCCAGGTTCGGTACGAGCAGTACTTC.

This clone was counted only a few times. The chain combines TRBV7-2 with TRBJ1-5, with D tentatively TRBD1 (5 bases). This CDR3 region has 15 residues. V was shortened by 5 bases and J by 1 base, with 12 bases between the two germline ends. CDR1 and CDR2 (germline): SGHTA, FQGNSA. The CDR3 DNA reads TGTGCCAGCAGCCTAAGTGGGGGGAGCAATCAGCCCCAGCATTTT. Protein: CASSLSGGSNQPQHF.

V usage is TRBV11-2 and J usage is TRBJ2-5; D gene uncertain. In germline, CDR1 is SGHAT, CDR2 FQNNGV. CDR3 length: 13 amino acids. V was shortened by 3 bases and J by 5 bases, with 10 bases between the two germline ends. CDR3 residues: CASSFGARETQYF. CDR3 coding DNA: TGTGCCAGCAGCTTCGGTGCTCGGGAGACCCAGTACTTC.

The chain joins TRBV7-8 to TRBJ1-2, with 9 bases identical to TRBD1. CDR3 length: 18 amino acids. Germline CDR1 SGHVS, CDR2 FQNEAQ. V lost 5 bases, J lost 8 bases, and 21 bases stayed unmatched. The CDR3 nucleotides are TGTGCCAGCAGCCTAGAGGTTATACCGGGACAGGGACAGTACGGCTACACCTTC. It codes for CASSLEVIPGQGQYGYTF.

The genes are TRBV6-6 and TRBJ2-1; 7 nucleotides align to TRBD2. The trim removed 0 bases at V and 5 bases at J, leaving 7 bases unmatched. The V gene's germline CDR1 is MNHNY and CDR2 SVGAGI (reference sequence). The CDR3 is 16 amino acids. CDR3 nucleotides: TGTGCCAGCAGTTACTCGATATTTGCGGGGGACAATGAGCAGTTCTTC. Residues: CASSYSIFAGDNEQFF.

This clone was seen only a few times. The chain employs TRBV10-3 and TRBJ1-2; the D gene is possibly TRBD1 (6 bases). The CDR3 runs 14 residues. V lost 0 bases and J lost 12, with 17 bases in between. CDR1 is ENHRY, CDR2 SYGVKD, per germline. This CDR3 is CAISESVFGRQDTF. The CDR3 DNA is TGTGCCATCAGTGAGTCGGTGTTTGGGCGACAGGACACCTTC.

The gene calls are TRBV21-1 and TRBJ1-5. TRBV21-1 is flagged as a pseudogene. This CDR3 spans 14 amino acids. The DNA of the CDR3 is TGTGCCAGCAGCAAAGCCCGGGGAGGTCAGCCCCAGCATTTT. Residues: CASSKARGGQPQHF.

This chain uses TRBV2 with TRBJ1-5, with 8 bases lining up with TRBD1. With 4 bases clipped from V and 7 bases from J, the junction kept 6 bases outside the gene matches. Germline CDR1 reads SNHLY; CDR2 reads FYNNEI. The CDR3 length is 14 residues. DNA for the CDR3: TGTGCCAGCAGTGGTCGGCAGGGGGCCCAGCCCCAGCATTTT. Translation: CASSGRQGAQPQHF.

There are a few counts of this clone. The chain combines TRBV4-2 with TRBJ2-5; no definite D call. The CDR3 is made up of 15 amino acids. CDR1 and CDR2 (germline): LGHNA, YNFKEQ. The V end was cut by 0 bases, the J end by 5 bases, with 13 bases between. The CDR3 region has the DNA TGTGCCAGCAGCCAAGATCCTTACGGATCGGAGACCCAGTACTTC. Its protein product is CASSQDPYGSETQYF.

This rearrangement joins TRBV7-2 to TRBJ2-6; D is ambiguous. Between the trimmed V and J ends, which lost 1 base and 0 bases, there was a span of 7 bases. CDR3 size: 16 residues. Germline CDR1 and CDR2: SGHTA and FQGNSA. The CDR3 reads CASSLVANSGANVLTF. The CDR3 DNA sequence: TGTGCCAGCAGCTTAGTGGCTAACTCTGGGGCCAACGTCCTGACTTTC.

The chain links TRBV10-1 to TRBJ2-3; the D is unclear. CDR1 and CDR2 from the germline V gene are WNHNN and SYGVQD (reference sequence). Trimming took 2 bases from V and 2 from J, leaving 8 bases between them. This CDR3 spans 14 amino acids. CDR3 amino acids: CASSEDLHTDTQYF. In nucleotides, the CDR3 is TGCGCCAGCAGTGAGGACCTTCACACAGATACGCAGTATTTT.

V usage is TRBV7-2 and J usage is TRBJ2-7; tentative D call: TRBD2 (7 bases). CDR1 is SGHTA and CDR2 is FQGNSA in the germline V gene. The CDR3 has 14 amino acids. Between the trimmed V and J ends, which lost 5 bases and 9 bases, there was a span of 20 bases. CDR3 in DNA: TGTGCCAGCAGCCCAAGGGGGGGACATATCACGCAGTACTTC. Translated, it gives CASSPRGGHITQYF.

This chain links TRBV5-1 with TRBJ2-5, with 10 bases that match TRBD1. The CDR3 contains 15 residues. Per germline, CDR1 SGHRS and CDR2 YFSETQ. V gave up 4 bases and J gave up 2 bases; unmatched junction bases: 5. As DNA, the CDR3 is TGCGCCAGCAGCAGGGACAGGGGAGGGCAAGAGACCCAGTACTTC. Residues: CASSRDRGGQETQYF.

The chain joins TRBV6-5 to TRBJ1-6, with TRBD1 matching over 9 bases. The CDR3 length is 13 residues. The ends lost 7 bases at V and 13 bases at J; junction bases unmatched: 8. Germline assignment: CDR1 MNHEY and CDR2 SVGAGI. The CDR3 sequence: CASKTGTGSPLHF. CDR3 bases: TGTGCCAGCAAAACCGGGACAGGGTCGCCCCTCCACTTT.

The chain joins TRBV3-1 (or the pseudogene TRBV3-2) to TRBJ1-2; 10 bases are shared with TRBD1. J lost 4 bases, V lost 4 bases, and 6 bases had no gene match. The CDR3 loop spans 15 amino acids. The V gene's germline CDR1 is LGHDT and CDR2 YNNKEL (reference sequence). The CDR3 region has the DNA TGTGCCAGCAGCCGTACACGGGACAGGGGCTATGGCTACACCTTC. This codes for CASSRTRDRGYGYTF.

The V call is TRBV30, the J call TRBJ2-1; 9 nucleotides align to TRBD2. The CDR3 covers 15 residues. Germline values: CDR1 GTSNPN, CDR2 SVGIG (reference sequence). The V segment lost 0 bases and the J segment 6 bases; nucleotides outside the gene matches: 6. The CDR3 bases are TGTGCCTGGAGTGTACCGCGGGGGGGCACCAATGAGCAGTTCTTC. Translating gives CAWSVPRGGTNEQFF.

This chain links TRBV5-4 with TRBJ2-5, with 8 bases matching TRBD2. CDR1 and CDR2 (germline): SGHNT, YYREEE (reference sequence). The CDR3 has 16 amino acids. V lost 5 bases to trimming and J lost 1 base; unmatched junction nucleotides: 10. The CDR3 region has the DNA TGTGCCAGCAGGGAATTACGGGAGGGGGGCCAAGAGACCCAGTACTTC. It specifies CASRELREGGQETQYF.

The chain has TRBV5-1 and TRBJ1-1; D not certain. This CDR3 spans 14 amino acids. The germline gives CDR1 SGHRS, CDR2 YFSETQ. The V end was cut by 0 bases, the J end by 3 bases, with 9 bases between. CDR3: CASSLGQLYTEAFF. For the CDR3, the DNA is TGCGCCAGCAGCTTGGGGCAGTTATACACTGAAGCTTTCTTT.

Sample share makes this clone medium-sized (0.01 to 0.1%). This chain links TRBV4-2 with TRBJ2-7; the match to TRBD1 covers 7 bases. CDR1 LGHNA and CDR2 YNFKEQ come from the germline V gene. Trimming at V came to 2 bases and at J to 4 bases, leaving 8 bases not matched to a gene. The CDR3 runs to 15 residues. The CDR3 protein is CASSQQAGGRYEQYF. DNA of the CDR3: TGTGCCAGCAGCCAACAAGCAGGGGGTCGGTACGAGCAGTACTTC.